Presented here are 29 T cell receptor beta chains from one specimen sequenced in a study of memory CD4+ T cells and cytomegalovirus serostatus. The sort gate was single viable CD3+CD4+CD8-CD45RO+ cells for memory CD4+ T cells. The protocol was immunoSEQ multiplex PCR, while the TCRdb copy is restricted to in-frame clones and leaves out a portion. The sample includes under 100,000 clones, over 80% seen only once; the top ten take around 0.8%. Sequencing input: memory CD4+ T cells from blood. Receptors originate from an adult in good health and CMV-seronegative.

This chain connects TRBV30 to TRBJ1-5; maybe TRBD1 (5 bases). The ends were cut back, 3 bases at V and 4 bases at J, with 13 bases in the middle. Germline V gene lookup returns CDR1 GTSNPN and CDR2 SVGIG (reference sequence). CDR3 length equals 14 residues. The DNA of the CDR3 is TGTGCCTGGAGGTCTCTCGGGGCTAATCAGCCCCAGCATTTT. Protein product: CAWRSLGANQPQHF.

This chain joins TRBV2 and TRBJ2-1; D is possibly TRBD1 (5 bases). V was trimmed by 6 bases and J by 12 bases, leaving 18 bases between them. Germline values: CDR1 SNHLY, CDR2 FYNNEI. The CDR3 is 13 amino acids. The CDR3, as DNA: TGTGCCAGCAGGGCAACCCAACAGGTCCCGCAGTTCTTC. This translates into CASRATQQVPQFF.

The J gene is TRBJ1-3, the V gene TRBV5-1; weak D call: TRBD1 (5 bases). V gave up 0 bases and J gave up 2 bases, with 6 bases separating them. The germline gives CDR1 SGHRS, CDR2 YFSETQ. The CDR3 sequence is 14 residues long. In DNA form, the CDR3 reads TGCGCCAGCAGCTTGGAGGGACCTGGAAACACCATATATTTT. Amino acid sequence: CASSLEGPGNTIYF.

The CDR3 coding sequence is TGTGCCAGTAGCCTGACAGTCAACTATGGCTACACCTTC. It codes for CASSLTVNYGYTF. The J gene is TRBJ1-2, the V gene TRBV19; possibly TRBD1 for D (5 bases). With 6 bases removed from V and 2 bases from J, the gap between germline ends came to 10 bases. Germline CDR1 and CDR2: LNHDA and SQIVND (reference sequence). The CDR3 consists of 13 residues.

The chain combines TRBV5-4 with TRBJ1-1, with 7 nucleotides matching TRBD1. The trim removed 4 bases at V and 5 bases at J, leaving 5 bases unmatched. Germline CDR1 SGHNT, CDR2 YYREEE (reference sequence). This CDR3 contains 13 residues. Here the CDR3 DNA reads TGTGCCAGCAGCCCTCCAGGGGGTACTGAAGCTTTCTTT. Translation: CASSPPGGTEAFF.

The chain employs TRBV10-3 and TRBJ2-1; D is perhaps TRBD2 (5 bases). V was clipped by 3 bases and J by 7 bases, with 22 bases between them. Germline-derived CDR1 and CDR2 are ENHRY and SYGVKD. CDR3 size: 17 residues. The CDR3 region has the DNA TGTGCCATCAGTGAAAGGAAAGCGGCAACCGGCCTTAATGAGCAGTTCTTC. The encoded protein is CAISERKAATGLNEQFF.

The V gene is TRBV30, the J gene TRBJ1-2; a possible D gene is TRBD1 (5 bases). Germline loops: CDR1 GTSNPN, CDR2 SVGIG (reference sequence). Between the trimmed V and J ends, which lost 2 bases and 6 bases, there was a span of 7 bases. The CDR3 extends over 11 amino acids. CDR3 sequence reads: CAWSQGDGYTF. In DNA, the CDR3 is TGTGCCTGGAGTCAGGGTGATGGCTACACCTTC.

Of note for this clone: One end of the junction is discordant with germline, which a read error may explain. This rearrangement joins TRBV30 to TRBJ1-4; D might be TRBD1 (5 bases). The V gene's germline CDR1 is GTSNPN and CDR2 SVGIG (reference sequence). This CDR3 region has 13 residues. The CDR3 reads CAWNGGTNEKLFF. The CDR3 region has the DNA TGTGCGTGGAACGGGGGAACTAATGAAAAACTGTTTTTT.

The chain has TRBV5-8 and TRBJ2-1; TRBD1 is a possible D gene (6 bases). This CDR3 region has 17 residues. V dropped 2 bases and J dropped 3 bases, with 18 bases sitting between them. The germline V gene encodes CDR1 SGHTS and CDR2 YDEGEE. CDR3 residues: CASSLSTGTPFYNEQFF. The CDR3, as DNA: TGTGCCAGCAGCTTATCAACCGGGACACCCTTCTACAATGAGCAGTTCTTC. Combining the CDR3 with reference TRBV5-8 and TRBJ2-1 gives the whole variable domain EAGVTQSPTHLIKTRGQQATLRCSPISGHTSVYWYQQALGLGLQFLLWYDEGEERNRGNFPPRFSGRQFPNYSSELNVNALELEDSALYLCASSLSTGTPFYNEQFFGPGTRLTVL.

The chain has TRBV5-8 and TRBJ2-1, with a tentative D call TRBD2 (5 bases). V lost 4 bases and J lost 4, with 12 bases in between. The CDR3 length is 14 residues. The germline gives CDR1 SGHTS, CDR2 YDEGEE. The CDR3 spells CASSPGSQYNEQFF. In DNA form, the CDR3 reads TGTGCCAGCAGCCCGGGGAGCCAATACAATGAGCAGTTCTTC.

The chain employs TRBV5-1 and TRBJ2-1; D gene unclear. V lost 2 bases and J 5 bases, leaving 8 bases between the germline ends. This CDR3 contains 13 residues. Germline lookup yields CDR1 SGHRS and CDR2 YFSETQ. The CDR3 protein is CASSFGRNNEQFF. DNA for the CDR3: TGCGCCAGCAGCTTTGGCAGAAACAATGAGCAGTTCTTC.

The genes are TRBV5-1 and TRBJ2-3; TRBD1 agrees at 10 bases. Germline V lookup: CDR1 SGHRS, CDR2 YFSETQ. The CDR3 is 17 amino acids. The junction had 5 bases not matched to a gene; V was cut back by 0 bases and J by 1 base. DNA of the CDR3: TGCGCCAGCAGCTTGGATCCCGGACAGGGGGGCACAGATACGCAGTATTTT. This sequence encodes CASSLDPGQGGTDTQYF.

This chain joins TRBV28 and TRBJ1-5; 9 bases align to TRBD1. The CDR3 totals 15 residues. V lost 5 bases, J lost 7 bases, and 9 bases stayed unmatched. CDR1 and CDR2 (germline): MDHEN, SYDVKM. The CDR3 reads CASSPVQGARQPQHF. In DNA, the CDR3 is TGTGCCAGCAGTCCGGTACAGGGGGCCCGGCAGCCCCAGCATTTT.

The chain couples TRBV5-1 to TRBJ1-2, with 7 nucleotides matching TRBD1. Germline loops: CDR1 SGHRS, CDR2 YFSETQ. This CDR3 is built from 16 residues. V lost 4 bases to trimming and J lost 0 bases; unmatched junction nucleotides: 9. As DNA, the CDR3 is TGCGCCAGCAGCGCAGGGGGTATCGGAGCTAACTATGGCTACACCTTC. Amino acid sequence: CASSAGGIGANYGYTF.

The CDR3 protein is CAISPGQGAYEQYF. The CDR3 DNA reads TGTGCCATCAGTCCGGGACAGGGGGCATACGAGCAGTACTTC. The chain employs TRBV10-3 and TRBJ2-7; 12 bases agree with TRBD1. Germline-derived CDR1 and CDR2 are ENHRY and SYGVKD. There are 14 residues in the CDR3. The J segment lost 4 bases and the V segment lost 5 bases, leaving 3 bases of the junction unmatched.

V usage is TRBV6-5 and J usage is TRBJ1-1, with D perhaps TRBD1 (6 bases). CDR1 MNHEY and CDR2 SVGAGI come from the germline V gene. Trimming removed 5 bases from V and 6 bases from J, with 13 bases in between. CDR3 size: 13 residues. The CDR3 region has the DNA TGTGCCAGCAGTCAAGGACAGACCCCTGAAGCTTTCTTT. Encoded protein: CASSQGQTPEAFF.

A few counts support this clone. V gene TRBV7-9 combines with J gene TRBJ1-6; 12 positions match TRBD1. Trimming cost V 6 bases and J 7 bases; bases outside gene matches: 4. The CDR3 extends over 15 amino acids. Germline-derived CDR1 and CDR2 are SEHNR and FQNEAQ (reference sequence). The CDR3 coding sequence is TGTGCCAGCAGACGGGACAGGGGGCCGAATTCACCCCTCCACTTT. Translated: CASRRDRGPNSPLHF.

The chain combines TRBV5-6 with TRBJ2-5; 7 bases match TRBD1. The V segment lost 1 base and the J segment 2 bases; nucleotides outside the gene matches: 5. The CDR3 sequence is 15 residues long. The germline V gene encodes CDR1 SGHDT and CDR2 YYEEEE. CDR3 sequence reads: CASSLRTGSQETQYF. Here the CDR3 DNA reads TGTGCCAGCAGCTTGAGGACAGGTTCTCAAGAGACCCAGTACTTC.

The CDR3 region is CASSAGLRGTGGANYGYTF. DNA of the CDR3: TGTGCCAGCAGTGCCGGACTAAGAGGGACAGGGGGGGCTAACTATGGCTACACCTTC. This chain joins TRBV6-1 and TRBJ1-2; 11 bases match TRBD1. The junction had 13 bases not matched to a gene; V was cut back by 4 bases and J by 0 bases. The CDR3 length is 19 residues. In germline, CDR1 is MNHNS, CDR2 SASEGT.

This chain uses TRBV9 with TRBJ2-3, with TRBD2 identical over 9 bases. V shed 0 bases and J 0 bases; nucleotides not matched to a gene: 5. The CDR3 has 17 residues. The V gene's germline CDR1 is SGDLS and CDR2 YYNGEE. The CDR3 nucleotides are TGTGCCAGCAGCGTAGCTTCGCTAGCGGGGAGCACAGATACGCAGTATTTT. Translation gives CASSVASLAGSTDTQYF.

The V and J genes are TRBV25-1 and TRBJ1-2, with 7 nucleotides matching TRBD1. The CDR3 spans 15 residues. Germline CDR1 and CDR2: MGHDK and SYGVNS. Trimming at V came to 4 bases and at J to 3 bases, leaving 8 bases not matched to a gene. The CDR3 DNA follows: TGTGCCAGCAGTGTCAGGGGGACGGGGGACTATGGCTACACCTTC. As protein: CASSVRGTGDYGYTF.

The V gene is TRBV27, the J gene TRBJ1-5, with D perhaps TRBD1 (5 bases). The CDR3 sequence is 14 residues long. The V gene's germline CDR1 is MNHEY and CDR2 SMNVEV (reference sequence). Trimming took 2 bases from V and 3 from J, leaving 8 bases between them. The CDR3 DNA reads as TGTGCCAGCAGTTTACGGGGCCCCAATCAGCCCCAGCATTTT. Amino acid sequence: CASSLRGPNQPQHF.

The V gene is TRBV6-5, the J gene TRBJ2-7; no clear D gene. This CDR3 contains 11 residues. V shed 4 bases and J shed 3 bases, with 4 bases lying between them. CDR1 is MNHEY and CDR2 is SVGAGI in the germline V gene. This CDR3 is CASSSYYEQYF. For the CDR3, the DNA is TGTGCCAGCAGTTCCTACTACGAGCAGTACTTC.

The chain recombines TRBV9 with TRBJ1-3, with D uncertain. The germline V gene encodes CDR1 SGDLS and CDR2 YYNGEE. Trimming left V 1 base short and J 4 bases short, with 12 bases between. CDR3 length: 15 residues. The DNA for the CDR3 is TGTGCCAGCAGCGTATCGGGGAGGCAGGGAAACACCATATATTTT. Its protein is CASSVSGRQGNTIYF.

This chain connects TRBV5-1 to TRBJ2-3; 7 nucleotides agree with TRBD1. Trimming removed 2 bases from V and 3 bases from J; junction bases left unmatched: 6. The CDR3 consists of 15 residues. Germline CDR1 SGHRS, CDR2 YFSETQ. The DNA for the CDR3 is TGCGCCAGCAGCTTCCACAGGGGAGCTACAGATACGCAGTATTTT. It encodes CASSFHRGATDTQYF.

The V call is TRBV7-6, the J call TRBJ2-7; 13 bases are shared with TRBD2. The CDR3 length is 15 residues. Trimming removed 6 bases from V and 0 bases from J; junction bases left unmatched: 2. CDR1 SGHVS and CDR2 FNYEAQ come from the germline V gene. CDR3 bases: TGTGCCAGCAGTGGGACTAGCGGGGACTCCTACGAGCAGTACTTC. Its protein is CASSGTSGDSYEQYF.

In its sample, this clone was seen a few times. This sequence joins TRBV2 and TRBJ1-6; D gene unclear. Trimming cost V 3 bases and J 7 bases, with 7 bases left between them. The germline V gene encodes CDR1 SNHLY and CDR2 FYNNEI. CDR3 length: 13 amino acids. CDR3 in amino acids: CASSDSENSPLHF. The DNA of the CDR3 is TGTGCCAGCAGTGATTCAGAAAATTCACCCCTCCACTTT.

This chain links TRBV7-2 with TRBJ2-7; 9 positions agree with TRBD1. CDR3 length: 14 residues. V was clipped by 5 bases and J by 10 bases; unmatched bases: 12. Germline V gives CDR1 SGHTA, CDR2 FQGNSA. The CDR3: CASSAGTGIISQYF. The CDR3 DNA reads TGTGCCAGCAGCGCCGGGACAGGGATTATCTCCCAGTACTTC. The full variable domain, its missing parts supplied by reference TRBV7-2 and TRBJ2-7, is GAGVSQSPSNKVTEKGKDVELRCDPISGHTALYWYRQSLGQGLEFLIYFQGNSAPDKSGLPSDRFSAERTGGSVSTLTIQRTQQEDSAVYLCASSAGTGIISQYFGPGTRLTVT.

The chain links TRBV5-6 to TRBJ2-3; 13 nucleotides agree with TRBD2. Trimming cost V 5 bases and J 10 bases; bases outside gene matches: 7. The CDR3 totals 14 residues. Germline CDR1 SGHDT, CDR2 YYEEEE. The CDR3 reads CASRLAGGPPAQYF. The CDR3 DNA follows: TGTGCCAGCAGACTAGCGGGGGGGCCTCCGGCGCAGTATTTT. Together with reference TRBV5-6 and TRBJ2-3, the CDR3 gives the full variable domain: DAGVTQSPTHLIKTRGQQVTLRCSPKSGHDTVSWYQQALGQGPQFIFQYYEEEERQRGNFPDRFSGHQFPNYSSELNVNALLLGDSALYLCASRLAGGPPAQYFGPGTRLTVL.